Reported below is one TCR beta chain. As yet, its antigen is unknown. Assay used: immunoSEQ multiplex PCR; TCRdb lists only in-frame clones, some missing. In the table there are about 120,000 clones, approximately 89% of which are singletons. These data are taken from a study of T cell responses to AZD1222 COVID-19 vaccine. The study, taken as a whole, reports: Repertoires in all cases were sampled only once the peak T cell response had passed. Possibly, clonal diversity was underestimated; donors were largely white British and included more females. Just a handful of AZD1222 recipients tested seropositive at baseline.

This sample comprised peripheral blood, obtained 28 days after the second AZD1222 dose. The TCR was taken from an adult who received the AZD1222 COVID-19 vaccine.

CDR3 loop: CASSQTDRGGQPQHF. The CDR3, as DNA: TGCGCCAGCAGCCAAACAGACAGGGGAGGACAGCCCCAGCATTTT. The chain has TRBV4-3 and TRBJ1-5; 8 bases are shared with TRBD1. CDR1 is LGHNA and CDR2 is YSLEER in the germline V gene. V trimming: 2 bases; J trimming: 7 bases; junction bases outside the gene matches: 7. The CDR3 is 15 amino acids.